The clone carrying this TCR beta chain was seen at least ten times. Its antigen is still unknown. This specimen belongs to a study of regulatory T cells in long-lasting Graves disease. Through Arm-PCR of CDR3 regions and iRepertoire HTBI primers, TCR beta libraries were built. TCRdb re-called the multiplex PCR reads through MiXCR, storing one row per CDR3 protein. The table shows around 500,000 distinct CDR3 sequences, with 20% to 25% occurring only once. The CDR3 consists of 16 residues. Germline V gene data show CDR1 as SGHAT and CDR2 as FQDESV (reference sequence). Trimming removed 1 base at V and 5 bases at J, with 17 bases between. Findings and limits, study-wide: The analysis examined peripheral blood only and excluded thyroid tissue.

The time point: persistent/refractory GD, antithyroid drugs over 5 years with positive TRAb. PBMC-derived RNA was used for the TCR library. V usage is TRBV11-1 and J usage is TRBJ2-5, with a weak D call TRBD2 (6 bases). Sequenced material: peripheral blood mononuclear cells (PBMCs), taken when the disease was refractory, from a patient treated with antithyroid drugs. This sequence originates from a female donor with Graves disease. CDR3: CASSLEGPSVWETQYF. CDR3 bases: TGTGCCAGCAGCTTAGAAGGTCCTAGCGTCTGGGAGACCCAGTACTTC.